The 23 T cell receptor beta chains presented below share a single source sample, sequenced in a study of cytomegalovirus exposure and HLA in healthy donors. With 60 Vbeta and 13 Jbeta primers, the PCR was carried out. Produced via immunoSEQ multiplex PCR; TCRdb's table is partial and in-frame only. Counted here are some 100,000 clones, roughly three quarters occurring once; the ten biggest clones make up over 2.5%. What was sequenced was PBMCs. Receptor source: a male donor in good health and CMV-seropositive.

The genes are TRBV2 and TRBJ1-6; TRBD1 is a possible D gene (6 bases). This CDR3 has 13 residues. Trimming cost V 7 bases and J 6 bases, with 10 bases left between them. CDR1 SNHLY and CDR2 FYNNEI come from the germline V gene. The CDR3 sequence is CASKRTVNSPLHF. CDR3 DNA: TGTGCCAGCAAACGGACAGTTAATTCACCCCTCCACTTT.

The CDR3, as DNA: TGCGCCAGCAGCCGCCGACGGCTAGCGGGGATACTGCCACAGGATACGCAGTATTTT. Its translation: CASSRRRLAGILPQDTQYF. The rearrangement joins TRBV4-3 to TRBJ2-3; TRBD2 agrees at 9 bases. CDR1 LGHNA and CDR2 YSLEER come from the germline V gene. CDR3 length equals 19 residues. Losses at the gene ends were 4 bases for V and 6 bases for J; bases not matched to a gene: 20.

CDR3 bases: TGTGCCAGCAGCCGCGGGGTGCGGGAAAACACTGAAGCTTTCTTT. Amino acid sequence: CASSRGVRENTEAFF. The chain couples TRBV7-3 to TRBJ1-1, with D unresolved. Trimming took off 5 bases at V and 2 bases at J, with 15 bases between the two ends. The CDR3 has 15 residues. Germline CDR1 is SGHTA and CDR2 is FQGTGA.

The chain combines TRBV27 with TRBJ1-4; 7 bases match TRBD1. The V and J ends lost 5 bases and 4 bases, in that order; junction bases with no gene match: 10. Germline V gene lookup returns CDR1 MNHEY and CDR2 SMNVEV (reference sequence). The CDR3 extends over 16 amino acids. The CDR3 reads CASSPFGTAVNEKLFF. The CDR3, as DNA: TGTGCCAGCAGTCCATTTGGGACAGCGGTTAATGAAAAACTGTTTTTT.

In this sample, this clone turned up a few times. The V gene is TRBV6-5, the J gene TRBJ1-1, with 8 bases identical to TRBD1. Trimming cost V 6 bases and J 5 bases; bases outside gene matches: 5. CDR3 length: 13 residues. The germline V gene encodes CDR1 MNHEY and CDR2 SVGAGI. CDR3: CASRRTGSTEAFF. In nucleotides, the CDR3 is TGTGCCAGCAGACGGACAGGGAGTACTGAAGCTTTCTTT.

The rearrangement joins TRBV5-1 to TRBJ2-5, with D possibly being TRBD1 (5 bases). With 4 bases removed from V and 2 bases from J, the gap between germline ends came to 18 bases. Germline V gene lookup returns CDR1 SGHRS and CDR2 YFSETQ. This CDR3 contains 16 residues. This CDR3 is CASSPQGRHAQETQYF. The CDR3 region has the DNA TGCGCCAGCAGCCCCCAGGGTAGACACGCGCAAGAGACCCAGTACTTC.

The genes are TRBV6-5 and TRBJ1-2; a weak D match, TRBD1 (6 bases). The CDR3 is 15 amino acids. V lost 7 bases, J lost 0 bases, and 15 bases lay in between. Germline V CDR1 and CDR2: MNHEY, SVGAGI. The CDR3 sequence: CASKITGYSNYGYTF. The DNA for the CDR3 is TGTGCCAGCAAAATAACAGGGTACTCTAACTATGGCTACACCTTC.

This clone was seen more than once but under ten times. DNA for the CDR3: TGTGCCAGCACCCTTAGTAGAGGAAACACCATATATTTT. Residues: CASTLSRGNTIYF. V gene TRBV7-2 combines with J gene TRBJ1-3, with D hard to call. CDR1 is SGHTA, CDR2 FQGNSA, per germline. With 7 bases removed from V and 4 bases from J, the gap between germline ends came to 11 bases. CDR3 length: 13 residues. The variable domain in full, with the rest retrieved from reference TRBV7-2 and TRBJ1-3, is GAGVSQSPSNKVTEKGKDVELRCDPISGHTALYWYRQSLGQGLEFLIYFQGNSAPDKSGLPSDRFSAERTGGSVSTLTIQRTQQEDSAVYLCASTLSRGNTIYFGEGSWLTVV.

This clone has only a few counts. This chain connects TRBV6-1 to TRBJ1-1; D is perhaps TRBD1 (5 bases). The V end lost 2 bases, the J end lost 4 bases, and 14 bases lay between the germline ends. Germline lookup yields CDR1 MNHNS and CDR2 SASEGT. The CDR3 consists of 15 residues. The CDR3 DNA reads TGTGCCAGCAGTGAACACGGGGGTATGAGCACTGAAGCTTTCTTT. It yields the protein CASSEHGGMSTEAFF.

This clone showed up just a few times. This chain uses TRBV7-2 with TRBJ1-4; 9 bases agree with TRBD1. This CDR3 is 16 amino acids long. CDR1 and CDR2 (germline): SGHTA, FQGNSA. The ends lost 1 base at V and 7 bases at J; junction bases unmatched: 7. The CDR3 spells CASSLVPPGQGEKLFF. CDR3 DNA sequence: TGTGCCAGCAGCTTAGTCCCCCCGGGACAGGGTGAAAAACTGTTTTTT.

This clone was detected once. The gene calls are TRBV27 and TRBJ1-1, with D possibly being TRBD1 (6 bases). Germline V CDR1 and CDR2: MNHEY, SMNVEV (reference sequence). There are 14 residues in the CDR3. V gave up 4 bases and J gave up 6 bases, with 15 bases separating them. The CDR3 nucleotides read TGTGCCAGCAGTTCGACAGGACTTTTCGCTGAAGCTTTCTTT. Residues: CASSSTGLFAEAFF.

The chain uses TRBV15 and TRBJ2-3; 7 bases map to TRBD2. V shed 1 base, J shed 5 bases, and the junction held 3 bases outside the gene matches. CDR1 is LNHNV, CDR2 YYDKDF, per germline (reference sequence). The CDR3 runs to 14 residues. The CDR3 reads CATSRGGGRDTQYF. In nucleotides, the CDR3 is TGTGCCACCAGCAGAGGCGGGGGTCGAGATACGCAGTATTTT.

In this sample, this clone turned up a few times. The chain is built from TRBV4-1 and TRBJ2-7; 7 bases match TRBD1. Germline V gene data show CDR1 as MGHRA and CDR2 as YSYEKL. The V segment lost 1 base and the J segment 2 bases; nucleotides outside the gene matches: 2. This CDR3 region has 14 residues. The CDR3 bases are TGCGCCAGCAGCCAAGGACAGGGTACCTACGAGCAGTACTTC. This codes for CASSQGQGTYEQYF.

V is TRBV7-9 and J is TRBJ1-2; perhaps TRBD1 as D (6 bases). Trimming removed 7 bases from V and 1 base from J, with 22 bases in between. CDR1 and CDR2 (germline): SEHNR, FQNEAQ (reference sequence). The CDR3 is 17 amino acids. The CDR3 loop reads CASIPGAASYVNYGYTF. CDR3 coding DNA: TGTGCCAGCATCCCAGGGGCAGCCTCCTATGTTAACTATGGCTACACCTTC. The whole variable domain, remainder taken from reference TRBV7-9 and TRBJ1-2, is DTGVSQNPRHKITKRGQNVTFRCDPISEHNRLYWYRQTLGQGPEFLTYFQNEAQLEKSRLLSDRFSAERPKGSFSTLEIQRTEQGDSAMYLCASIPGAASYVNYGYTFGSGTRLTVV.

This clone was counted between two and nine times. The chain links TRBV18 to TRBJ1-1; perhaps TRBD1 as D (5 bases). This CDR3 has 13 amino acids. Trimming pared 2 bases from V and 5 bases from J, leaving 9 bases between. The germline CDR1 and CDR2 sequences are KGHSH and LQKENI. CDR3 amino acids: CASSPSGGTEAFF. In nucleotides, the CDR3 is TGTGCCAGCTCACCATCCGGGGGAACTGAAGCTTTCTTT.

The rearrangement joins TRBV20-1 to TRBJ2-3, with D uncertain. Germline assignment: CDR1 DFQATT and CDR2 SNEGSKA (reference sequence). Trimming took 4 bases from V and 4 from J, leaving 6 bases between them. The CDR3 has 11 amino acids. The chain's CDR3 is CSANFPDTQYF. CDR3 nucleotides: TGCAGTGCTAACTTCCCAGATACGCAGTATTTT.

This chain joins TRBV29-1 and TRBJ1-1; weak D call: TRBD1 (6 bases). Germline V gene lookup returns CDR1 SQVTM and CDR2 ANQGSEA. This CDR3 contains 15 residues. Trimming removed 2 bases from V and 0 bases from J, with 13 bases in between. The CDR3: CSVEQDSSMNTEAFF. The CDR3 coding sequence is TGCAGCGTTGAACAGGACAGTTCCATGAACACTGAAGCTTTCTTT.

The chain employs TRBV29-1 and TRBJ2-5; TRBD2 aligns across 8 bases. The J segment lost 6 bases and the V segment lost 3 bases, leaving 9 bases of the junction unmatched. This CDR3 is built from 14 residues. Germline V gene lookup returns CDR1 SQVTM and CDR2 ANQGSEA. CDR3 in DNA: TGCAGCGTTGACCGGGAGGGCGTCGGTCAGACCCAGTACTTC. Translated, it gives CSVDREGVGQTQYF.

The V call is TRBV18, the J call TRBJ2-7; 9 bases are shared with TRBD1. The ends lost 4 bases at V and 4 bases at J; junction bases unmatched: 2. Germline CDR1 reads KGHSH; CDR2 reads LQKENI. The CDR3 is 13 amino acids. CDR3 in DNA: TGTGCCAGCTCACGACAGGGGGAATACGAGCAGTACTTC. Translated: CASSRQGEYEQYF. The full variable domain, its missing parts supplied by reference TRBV18 and TRBJ2-7, is NAGVMQNPRHLVRRRGQEARLRCSPMKGHSHVYWYRQLPEEGLKFMVYLQKENIIDESGMPKERFSAEFPKEGPSILRIQQVVRGDSAAYFCASSRQGEYEQYFGPGTRLTVT.

This chain uses TRBV19 with TRBJ1-5; D call uncertain. Germline V gene lookup returns CDR1 LNHDA and CDR2 SQIVND (reference sequence). The CDR3 sequence is 14 residues long. Deletions cut 4 bases from V and 9 bases from J, with 16 bases between. CDR3 DNA sequence: TGTGCCAGTAGTACCGATCCCGCCGGGAGGCCCCAGCATTTT. This gives the protein CASSTDPAGRPQHF.

In the case of this clone: The junction shows a germline mismatch at one end, possibly a read error. The chain couples TRBV5-6 to TRBJ1-1; TRBD1 matches 9 bases. There are 14 residues in the CDR3. Germline values: CDR1 SGHDT, CDR2 YYEEEE. CDR3 residues: CASSSGTGNPEAFF. In DNA form, the CDR3 reads TGTGCCAGCAGCTCAGGGACAGGGAACCCTGAAGCTTTCTTT. Based on the CDR3 plus reference TRBV5-6 and TRBJ1-1, the full variable domain is DAGVTQSPTHLIKTRGQQVTLRCSPKSGHDTVSWYQQALGQGPQFIFQYYEEEERQRGNFPDRFSGHQFPNYSSELNVNALLLGDSALYLCASSSGTGNPEAFFGQGTRLTVV.

This clone came up a few times. As DNA, the CDR3 is TGTGCCTGGAGCATGACAGTGAACACTGAAGCTTTCTTT. This encodes CAWSMTVNTEAFF. V is TRBV30 and J is TRBJ1-1, with D possibly TRBD1 on 5 matching bases. V lost 3 bases and J 0 bases, leaving 8 bases between the germline ends. This CDR3 has 13 residues. CDR1 is GTSNPN, CDR2 SVGIG, per germline (reference sequence).

This clone was seen only a few times. V gene TRBV6-6 combines with J gene TRBJ1-1; maybe TRBD1 (5 bases). V was shortened by 3 bases and J by 4 bases, with 12 bases between the two germline ends. Per germline, CDR1 MNHNY and CDR2 SVGAGI (reference sequence). This CDR3 contains 14 residues. The CDR3 loop is CASSYIRAGTEAFF. Written as DNA, the CDR3 is TGTGCCAGCAGTTATATCAGGGCTGGCACTGAAGCTTTCTTT.